This passage covers 18 T cell receptor beta chains from one sample sequenced in a study of long-term antiretroviral therapy in people with HIV. The authors ran the immunoSEQ assay, v3.0, at survey level. Sequencing was performed with immunoSEQ multiplex PCR; in TCRdb, only in-frame clones are kept and a portion is missing. The data show 15,000 to 20,000 clones, around 87% seen once. The sample consisted of unsorted PBMCs, taken 0.7 years before starting antiretroviral therapy. All receptors come from a man aged 50 to 60 with HIV.

The chain links TRBV5-1 to TRBJ2-4, with D tentatively TRBD1 (6 bases). The germline gives CDR1 SGHRS, CDR2 YFSETQ. The CDR3 consists of 14 residues. V gave up 0 bases and J gave up 8 bases, with 12 bases separating them. The CDR3 DNA reads TGCGCCAGCAGCTTGGGCAGGGGTTTAGACATTCAGTACTTC. This translates into CASSLGRGLDIQYF.

The rearrangement links TRBV28 to TRBJ2-7; 7 bases match TRBD2. This CDR3 comprises 15 residues. Germline V CDR1 and CDR2: MDHEN, SYDVKM. Trimming removed 5 bases from V and 0 bases from J; junction bases left unmatched: 7. In DNA form, the CDR3 reads TGTGCCAGCAGTCCCCCGCGGGAGAGCTCCTACGAGCAGTACTTC. Its protein product is CASSPPRESSYEQYF.

This sequence joins TRBV7-9 and TRBJ2-1; no clear D gene. The V end was cut by 1 base, the J end by 9 bases, with 19 bases between. The CDR3 length is 16 residues. Per germline, CDR1 SEHNR and CDR2 FQNEAQ (reference sequence). The CDR3 DNA follows: TGTGCCAGCAGCTTAGAGGCCGTAGCCTCTTCGGCTGAGCAGTTCTTC. Its translation is CASSLEAVASSAEQFF.

This chain joins TRBV27 and TRBJ2-5; D unresolved. Trimming stripped 3 bases from V and 0 bases from J, with 5 bases between. Germline CDR1 and CDR2: MNHEY and SMNVEV (reference sequence). The CDR3 has 13 residues. CDR3 sequence reads: CASSFSYQETQYF. The CDR3 coding sequence is TGTGCCAGCAGTTTTAGTTACCAAGAGACCCAGTACTTC.

This clone is termed medium-sized. This chain uses TRBV6-5 with TRBJ2-1; the match to TRBD1 covers 7 bases. The V gene end was trimmed by 8 bases and the J gene end by 5 bases; junction bases not matched to a gene: 3. The CDR3 has 12 amino acids. The germline CDR1 and CDR2 sequences are MNHEY and SVGAGI. CDR3 residues: CASEGAHNEQFF. DNA for the CDR3: TGTGCCAGCGAGGGGGCCCACAATGAGCAGTTCTTC.

Only a few counts were recorded for this clone. The chain combines TRBV18 with TRBJ2-1; D is ambiguous. Trimming stripped 5 bases from V and 1 base from J, with 12 bases between. This CDR3 has 15 residues. Germline V gene sequence: CDR1 KGHSH, CDR2 LQKENI. This CDR3 reads CASSSYVPSYNEQFF. The CDR3 DNA reads as TGTGCCAGCTCAAGCTACGTGCCTTCCTACAATGAGCAGTTCTTC.

The CDR3 sequence: CASSLGQTYGYTF. In nucleotides, the CDR3 is TGCGCCAGCAGCTTGGGACAGACCTATGGCTACACCTTC. This rearrangement joins TRBV5-1 to TRBJ1-2; D may be TRBD1 (5 bases). The CDR3 is 13 amino acids. Deletions cut 0 bases from V and 4 bases from J, with 7 bases between. Germline V gene lookup returns CDR1 SGHRS and CDR2 YFSETQ.

The V and J genes are TRBV29-1 and TRBJ1-2; D uncertain. CDR3 size: 14 residues. Germline V CDR1 and CDR2: SQVTM, ANQGSEA. With 0 bases removed from V and 8 bases from J, the gap between germline ends came to 16 bases. CDR3 bases: TGCAGCGTTGAAGAACCGCCGCTCGTAGGCGGCTACACCTTC. This sequence encodes CSVEEPPLVGGYTF. The full variable domain, in which reference TRBV29-1 and TRBJ1-2 provide the parts outside the CDR3, is SAVISQKPSRDICQRGTSLTIQCQVDSQVTMMFWYRQQPGQSLTLIATANQGSEATYESGFVIDKFPISRPNLTFSTLTVSNMSPEDSSIYLCSVEEPPLVGGYTFGSGTRLTVV.

The chain has TRBV7-9 and TRBJ2-7; D not certain. Germline lookup yields CDR1 SEHNR and CDR2 FQNEAQ (reference sequence). Trimming took off 3 bases at V and 0 bases at J, with 3 bases between the two ends. This CDR3 region has 12 residues. For the CDR3, the DNA is TGTGCCAGCAGCTTCAGCTCCTACGAGCAGTACTTC. Translating it yields CASSFSSYEQYF.

This chain connects TRBV18 to TRBJ1-4; no definite D call. CDR1 KGHSH and CDR2 LQKENI come from the germline V gene. The CDR3 contains 13 residues. Between the trimmed V and J ends, which lost 6 bases and 3 bases, there was a span of 8 bases. The CDR3 DNA is TGTGCCAGCTCTCCGGTCTCTAATGAAAAACTGTTTTTT. Its protein product is CASSPVSNEKLFF.

J is TRBJ1-2 and V is TRBV11-2; a possible D gene is TRBD1 (6 bases). Trimming cost V 4 bases and J 2 bases, with 20 bases left between them. This CDR3 has 17 amino acids. Germline V CDR1 and CDR2: SGHAT, FQNNGV. CDR3: CASSSDLGGPANYGYTF. Written as DNA, the CDR3 is TGTGCCAGCAGCTCCGACCTAGGGGGGCCCGCCAACTATGGCTACACCTTC.

The V call is TRBV29-1, the J call TRBJ2-2, with TRBD2 matching 8 bases. V trimming: 7 bases; J trimming: 3 bases; junction bases outside the gene matches: 7. The germline gives CDR1 SQVTM, CDR2 ANQGSEA. The CDR3 is 14 residues long. Here the CDR3 reads CSAGTSFYTGELFF. CDR3 DNA: TGCAGCGCCGGGACTAGTTTTTACACCGGGGAGCTGTTTTTT.

This chain uses TRBV10-3 with TRBJ1-2; D ambiguous. Germline CDR1 and CDR2: ENHRY and SYGVKD. The CDR3 runs to 16 residues. The V and J ends lost 4 bases and 2 bases respectively, with 17 bases between them. The CDR3 region has the DNA TGTGCCATCAGTGTGGGGTCAGACCCGTGGAACTATGGCTACACCTTC. Translating gives CAISVGSDPWNYGYTF.

The rearrangement links TRBV27 to TRBJ1-4; D gene unclear. V dropped 6 bases and J dropped 8 bases, with 16 bases sitting between them. The CDR3 runs to 14 residues. The V gene's germline CDR1 is MNHEY and CDR2 SMNVEV (reference sequence). DNA of the CDR3: TGTGCCAGCAGACCCCAGTACGGCAGAGAAAAACTGTTTTTT. This sequence encodes CASRPQYGREKLFF.

The chain uses TRBV5-1 and TRBJ1-2; 9 bases are a match to TRBD1. The CDR3 consists of 15 residues. CDR1 and CDR2 from the germline V gene are SGHRS and YFSETQ. The junction had 7 bases not matched to a gene; V was cut back by 4 bases and J by 3 bases. The CDR3 reads CASSTGQGVDYGYTF. CDR3 in DNA: TGCGCCAGCAGCACGGGACAGGGTGTTGACTATGGCTACACCTTC.

This clone was detected only once. The chain employs TRBV11-1 and TRBJ1-1; D remains ambiguous. Trimming took 2 bases from V and 1 from J, leaving 11 bases between them. The CDR3 spans 15 residues. Germline V CDR1 and CDR2: SGHAT, FQDESV (reference sequence). The CDR3 sequence is CASSLFLEGNTEAFF. CDR3 nucleotide sequence: TGTGCCAGCAGCTTATTTTTAGAGGGGAACACTGAAGCTTTCTTT.

This sequence joins TRBV19 and TRBJ1-1; TRBD1 might be the D (5 bases). The CDR3 has 13 amino acids. Germline assignment: CDR1 LNHDA and CDR2 SQIVND (reference sequence). Deletions cut 9 bases from V and 3 bases from J, with 14 bases between. CDR3 region: CASHYVGDTEAFF. The CDR3 DNA reads TGTGCCAGCCACTATGTGGGGGACACTGAAGCTTTCTTT.

This clone appeared once. This chain connects TRBV5-5 to TRBJ1-2; possible D gene TRBD1, 5 bases. This CDR3 has 16 residues. CDR1 and CDR2 (germline): SGHKS, YYEKEE (reference sequence). With 4 bases removed from V and 4 bases from J, the gap between germline ends came to 20 bases. The CDR3 protein is CASSQTYIRGPYGYTF. CDR3 sequence (DNA): TGTGCCAGCAGCCAAACGTATATTCGGGGCCCCTATGGCTACACCTTC.